This TCR beta chain was profiled in a study of cytomegalovirus exposure and HLA in healthy donors. Study results and limitations: In vitro confirmation showed three CMV-associated chains to be CMV antigen specific.

About this clone: What it binds is not known.

The PCR employed 60 Vbeta primers together with 13 Jbeta primers. This table comes from immunoSEQ multiplex PCR, and its TCRdb copy is limited to in-frame clones, with some not included. This sample has about 140,000 clones, with roughly 73% found just once. In germline, CDR1 is SNHLY, CDR2 FYNNEI. With 7 bases removed from V and 6 bases from J, the gap between germline ends came to 10 bases. The CDR3 is 12 amino acids. This sequence joins TRBV2 and TRBJ2-1; a possible D gene is TRBD1 (5 bases). Sample: PBMCs. The sequence derives from a female donor in good health and CMV-seronegative. In DNA form, the CDR3 reads TGTGCCAGCAAGGGCAGGGTCAATGAGCAGTTCTTC. Translating it yields CASKGRVNEQFF.